These 27 T cell receptor beta chains originate from one sample sequenced in a study of T cells in tuberculosis (dated by TCRdb to the late 2010s). Preparation of the library involved the immunoSEQ multiplex PCR assay. In its TCRdb copy, this immuneACCESS table keeps in-frame sequences only and misses some clones. Where compared with another copy, unresolved V genes explain less than half of these, and the others have no known cause. The sample has about 54,000 clones on record, roughly 90% of them singletons. Clones ranked in the top ten supply 20% to 25% of the sample. PBMC were thawed, rested overnight, stained with a GMM-loaded CD1B tetramer, a Live/Dead dye and anti-CD3, and then sorted on a FACS Aria II. The CD1B tetramers were loaded with C32 glucose monomycolate that had been purified from Rhodococcus equi. Sequencing was performed on CD1b-GMM tetramer-negative cells sorted from PBMCs. The cell subset or site label of this sample denotes: T cells not binding CD1B-GMM tetramer, sorted from same donor. These receptors came from an adult woman with latent tuberculosis.

The rearrangement links TRBV7-6 to TRBJ1-5; D gene ambiguous. With 2 bases removed from V and 5 bases from J, the gap between germline ends came to 7 bases. Germline V gene data show CDR1 as SGHVS and CDR2 as FNYEAQ. The CDR3 spans 13 residues. The CDR3 coding sequence is TGTGCCAGCAGCTTAACGGAGGATCAGCCCCAGCATTTT. Amino acids: CASSLTEDQPQHF.

This chain joins TRBV23-1 and TRBJ1-1, with 7 nucleotides matching TRBD1. TRBV23-1 is classed as an ORF, of uncertain function. The CDR3 spans 19 residues. The V gene end was trimmed by 4 bases and the J gene end by 1 base; junction bases not matched to a gene: 18. The CDR3, as DNA: TGCGCCAGCAGTCTCGAAGTAGGACAGGTTAGTCATCAGAACACTGAAGCTTTCTTT. Its translation: CASSLEVGQVSHQNTEAFF.

The chain couples TRBV6-6 to TRBJ1-3; D is unresolved. Trimming shortened V by 7 bases and J by 0 bases, and 10 bases separated the two germline ends. The CDR3 is 14 amino acids. Germline V gene data show CDR1 as MNHNY and CDR2 as SVGAGI (reference sequence). DNA of the CDR3: TGTGCCAGCAAGGGAGGGAACTCTGGAAACACCATATATTTT. The encoded protein is CASKGGNSGNTIYF.

This chain links TRBV5-6 with TRBJ1-2, with 9 bases matching TRBD1. Germline-derived CDR1 and CDR2 are SGHDT and YYEEEE. After removal of 0 bases from V and 6 bases from J, the junction contained 3 bases not matched to a gene. The CDR3 is made up of 14 amino acids. CDR3 in DNA: TGTGCCAGCAGCTTGGGGGACAGGGCCCATGGCTACACCTTC. Protein product: CASSLGDRAHGYTF.

The chain is built from TRBV28 and TRBJ2-2, with 11 nucleotides matching TRBD2. The CDR3 runs 16 residues. Germline V gene lookup returns CDR1 MDHEN and CDR2 SYDVKM. V gave up 5 bases and J gave up 4 bases; unmatched junction bases: 6. The CDR3 region is CASSLLAGGLTGELFF. For the CDR3, the DNA is TGTGCCAGCAGTCTCCTAGCGGGGGGTCTCACCGGGGAGCTGTTTTTT. Variable domain in full (rest from reference TRBV28 and TRBJ2-2): DVKVTQSSRYLVKRTGEKVFLECVQDMDHENMFWYRQDPGLGLRLIYFSYDVKMKEKGDIPEGYSVSREKKERFSLILESASTNQTSMYLCASSLLAGGLTGELFFGEGSRLTVL.

The DNA for the CDR3 is TGCAGCGTTGAAGTAGAGAACACTGAAGCTTTCTTT. Protein sequence: CSVEVENTEAFF. The rearrangement links TRBV29-1 to TRBJ1-1; the D is unclear. Germline CDR1 is SQVTM and CDR2 is ANQGSEA. Trimming pared 1 base from V and 1 base from J, leaving 4 bases between. The CDR3 contains 12 residues.

This chain connects TRBV7-2 to TRBJ2-2, with D possibly matching TRBD1 (5 bases). Looked up from germline, CDR1 is SGHTA and CDR2 is FQGNSA. The V end was cut by 3 bases, the J end by 3 bases, with 11 bases between. This CDR3 has 15 amino acids. The CDR3 is CASSFRVGDTGELFF. Written as DNA, the CDR3 is TGTGCCAGCAGCTTCAGGGTTGGGGACACCGGGGAGCTGTTTTTT.

J is TRBJ1-1 and V is TRBV2; perhaps TRBD1 as D (6 bases). Germline CDR1 and CDR2: SNHLY and FYNNEI. The V end lost 7 bases, the J end lost 6 bases, and 12 bases lay between the germline ends. There are 12 residues in the CDR3. CDR3 loop: CASKGEGPEAFF. The CDR3 bases are TGTGCCAGCAAGGGGGAGGGGCCTGAAGCTTTCTTT.

The V gene is TRBV2, the J gene TRBJ2-7, with TRBD2 matching over 8 bases. Germline assignment: CDR1 SNHLY and CDR2 FYNNEI. V shed 8 bases and J 6 bases; nucleotides not matched to a gene: 6. This CDR3 comprises 12 residues. In DNA, the CDR3 is TGTGCCAGCGGAGCGGGAGTGGGCGAGCAGTACTTC. Encoded protein: CASGAGVGEQYF.

This clone occurred once. The V and J genes are TRBV7-8 and TRBJ1-5; weak D call: TRBD1 (5 bases). V was trimmed by 5 bases and J by 4 bases, leaving 18 bases between them. CDR1 and CDR2 from the germline V gene are SGHVS and FQNEAQ. The CDR3 loop spans 16 amino acids. This CDR3 is CASSHFPWAGNQPQHF. DNA of the CDR3: TGTGCCAGCAGCCACTTTCCTTGGGCAGGGAATCAGCCCCAGCATTTT.

Concerning this clone: Compared with germline, one end of the junction differs, possibly owing to a read error. CDR3 protein: CASSPNYQETQYF. Here the CDR3 DNA reads TGTGCTAGCAGCCCGAACTACCAAGAGACCCAGTACTTC. This rearrangement joins TRBV7-7 to TRBJ2-5; no clear D gene. The CDR3 totals 13 residues. The germline gives CDR1 SSHAT, CDR2 FNYEAQ (reference sequence).

V and J are TRBV30 and TRBJ2-4, with 7 bases that match TRBD2. This CDR3 spans 15 amino acids. CDR1 is GTSNPN, CDR2 SVGIG, per germline (reference sequence). J lost 11 bases, V lost 0 bases, and 13 bases had no gene match. The CDR3 region has the DNA TGTGCCTGGAGTGTAGGTTCGGGAGGAGTAACCGTTCAGTACTTC. It translates to CAWSVGSGGVTVQYF.

This clone was found once. The rearrangement uses TRBV7-9 and TRBJ2-7, with 9 bases aligning to TRBD2. Germline assignment: CDR1 SEHNR and CDR2 FQNEAQ (reference sequence). J gave up 3 bases and V 4 bases, and 7 bases lay outside the gene matches. The CDR3 contains 15 residues. The CDR3 DNA follows: TGTGCCAGCAGCTCTCTAGCGGGGATGATCTACGAGCAGTACTTC. This translates into CASSSLAGMIYEQYF. The full variable domain, rest sourced from reference TRBV7-9 and TRBJ2-7, is DTGVSQNPRHKITKRGQNVTFRCDPISEHNRLYWYRQTLGQGPEFLTYFQNEAQLEKSRLLSDRFSAERPKGSFSTLEIQRTEQGDSAMYLCASSSLAGMIYEQYFGPGTRLTVT.

The V gene is TRBV2, the J gene TRBJ1-1, with D possibly matching TRBD1 (5 bases). From germline, CDR1 is SNHLY and CDR2 FYNNEI. This CDR3 spans 14 amino acids. Trimming left V 4 bases short and J 4 bases short, with 13 bases between. CDR3: CASSALGGTTEAFF. Here the CDR3 DNA reads TGTGCCAGCAGTGCTCTGGGGGGGACCACTGAAGCTTTCTTT.

This clone was recorded once. The chain combines TRBV7-9 with TRBJ2-2; D call uncertain. Deletions cut 3 bases from V and 4 bases from J, with 9 bases between. Germline loops: CDR1 SEHNR, CDR2 FQNEAQ (reference sequence). The CDR3 runs 14 residues. CDR3 protein: CASSFSTGTGELFF. The CDR3 DNA reads as TGTGCCAGCAGCTTTTCGACGGGCACCGGGGAGCTGTTTTTT.

The CDR3 nucleotides are TGTGCCAGCAGCCCACCCCGGGACAGCGCTAGCACAGATACGCAGTATTTT. It specifies CASSPPRDSASTDTQYF. This chain uses TRBV7-9 with TRBJ2-3; 7 bases agree with TRBD1. J gave up 0 bases and V 5 bases, and 11 bases lay outside the gene matches. Germline assignment: CDR1 SEHNR and CDR2 FQNEAQ (reference sequence). This CDR3 comprises 17 residues.

In DNA, the CDR3 is TGTGCCAGTAGTCCGTCAGGGAACATTCAGTACTTC. This sequence encodes CASSPSGNIQYF. V and J are TRBV19 and TRBJ2-4, with a tentative D call TRBD1 (5 bases). CDR1 LNHDA and CDR2 SQIVND come from the germline V gene (reference sequence). This CDR3 has 12 residues. The germline V and J ends were trimmed by 5 bases and 7 bases, with 9 bases remaining between them.

The chain employs TRBV27 and TRBJ1-1, with D hard to call. The CDR3 is 15 residues long. Trimming stripped 4 bases from V and 4 bases from J, with 16 bases between. Germline CDR1 MNHEY, CDR2 SMNVEV (reference sequence). The CDR3 nucleotides read TGTGCCAGCAGTTCGGTCCGTCTACAGAGCACTGAAGCTTTCTTT. Its translation is CASSSVRLQSTEAFF.

DNA of the CDR3: TGTGCCAGCAGCTTAGGTTTAGCGGGATCCTACGAGCAGTACTTC. Encoded protein: CASSLGLAGSYEQYF. The chain combines TRBV7-3 with TRBJ2-5, with 8 bases fitting TRBD2. With the DNA end fitting TRBJ2-7 better, the J assignment may be wrong. The CDR3 has 15 residues. Germline CDR1 SGHTA, CDR2 FQGTGA.

V usage is TRBV9 and J usage is TRBJ2-7, with D possibly matching TRBD1 (6 bases). Germline lookup yields CDR1 SGDLS and CDR2 YYNGEE. CDR3 length equals 14 residues. V was clipped by 4 bases and J by 2 bases, with 13 bases between them. The CDR3, as DNA: TGTGCCAGCAGCCCTACAGGGTACCCCTACGAGCAGTACTTC. Translation: CASSPTGYPYEQYF.

V is TRBV7-2 and J is TRBJ2-1, with a tentative D call TRBD1 (6 bases). From germline, CDR1 is SGHTA and CDR2 FQGNSA. V was cut by 4 bases and J by 7 bases, with 17 bases left in between. The CDR3 consists of 15 residues. CDR3 nucleotides: TGTGCCAGCAGCTCGAGACAGGTCCGCCAGAATGAGCAGTTCTTC. This sequence encodes CASSSRQVRQNEQFF.

The CDR3 nucleotides are TGTGCCAGCAGCCAAGATCGATGGCAGGACAGGACTAACACTGAAGCTTTCTTT. Its protein is CASSQDRWQDRTNTEAFF. This chain uses TRBV4-2 with TRBJ1-1, with 7 bases aligning to TRBD1. The trim removed 0 bases at V and 2 bases at J, leaving 12 bases unmatched. CDR3 size: 18 residues. CDR1 and CDR2 (germline): LGHNA, YNFKEQ.

The V and J genes are TRBV19 and TRBJ1-2; TRBD1 agrees at 7 bases. There are 17 residues in the CDR3. Germline CDR1 LNHDA, CDR2 SQIVND (reference sequence). V lost 6 bases, J lost 1 base, and 14 bases stayed unmatched. The CDR3 loop is CASRNRGGQVFNYGYTF. CDR3 sequence (DNA): TGTGCCAGTAGGAACAGGGGAGGACAGGTGTTTAACTATGGCTACACCTTC.

This clone has just a few counts. The chain couples TRBV18 to TRBJ1-3; possibly TRBD1 for D (5 bases). Germline-derived CDR1 and CDR2 are KGHSH and LQKENI. This CDR3 region has 16 residues. V dropped 1 base and J dropped 2 bases, with 12 bases sitting between them. The CDR3 is CASSPRILDTGNTIYF. CDR3 in DNA: TGTGCCAGCTCACCACGGATCTTGGACACTGGAAACACCATATATTTT.

The chain carries TRBV29-1 and TRBJ2-3, with TRBD2 identical over 8 bases. Germline-derived CDR1 and CDR2 are SQVTM and ANQGSEA. The CDR3 contains 15 residues. Trimming cost V 5 bases and J 0 bases; bases outside gene matches: 7. The CDR3 protein is CSVILAVVSTDTQYF. Here the CDR3 DNA reads TGCAGCGTTATACTAGCGGTTGTTAGCACAGATACGCAGTATTTT.

This sequence joins TRBV15 and TRBJ2-3; 9 bases are shared with TRBD1. J was trimmed by 4 bases and V by 9 bases; bases with no gene match: 11. Per germline, CDR1 LNHNV and CDR2 YYDKDF (reference sequence). The CDR3 has 15 residues. The chain's CDR3 is CATKQGQGGADTQYF. The CDR3, as DNA: TGTGCCACGAAACAGGGACAGGGTGGGGCAGATACGCAGTATTTT.

The rearrangement joins TRBV5-5 to TRBJ1-2; 9 nucleotides line up with TRBD1. V lost 4 bases, J lost 2 bases, and 6 bases stayed unmatched. CDR3 size: 15 residues. The germline gives CDR1 SGHKS, CDR2 YYEKEE (reference sequence). The chain's CDR3 is CASSEKQGANYGYTF. As DNA, the CDR3 is TGTGCCAGCAGCGAAAAACAGGGGGCGAACTATGGCTACACCTTC.